The 20 T cell receptor beta chains below were found in one sample sequenced in a study of blood T cell repertoires in COVID-19. The repertoire was sequenced with immunoSEQ multiplex PCR; TCRdb's copy has only in-frame clones and lacks some. The table lists about 300,000 clones, around nine tenths of them singletons. Sequencing was done on a sample of PBMCs or T cells enriched from blood (not recorded which). Source of these receptors: a woman aged 18-29 years who had recovered from COVID-19.

CDR3 amino acids: CASSYSRGLNTEAFF. The CDR3 DNA reads as TGTGCCAGCAGTTACTCGCGGGGATTGAACACTGAAGCTTTCTTT. J is TRBJ1-1 and V is TRBV6-2 or TRBV6-3; the D is unclear. V shed 0 bases and J shed 0 bases, with 8 bases lying between them. Germline V lookup: CDR1 MNHEY, CDR2 SVGEGT. CDR3 length: 15 residues.

Of note for this clone: Germline is not matched at one junction end, which may reflect a read error. V gene TRBV7-2 combines with J gene TRBJ1-1; the D gene is possibly TRBD1 (6 bases). The germline CDR1 and CDR2 sequences are SGHTA and FQGNSA. This CDR3 has 14 residues. CDR3: CASCLGGGNTEAFF. CDR3 bases: TGTGCCAGCTGCTTAGGGGGGGGGAACACTGAAGCTTTCTTT. The whole variable domain, filled in from reference TRBV7-2 and TRBJ1-1, reads GAGVSQSPSNKVTEKGKDVELRCDPISGHTALYWYRQSLGQGLEFLIYFQGNSAPDKSGLPSDRFSAERTGGSVSTLTIQRTQQEDSAVYLCASCLGGGNTEAFFGQGTRLTVV.

A note on this clone: Other DNA sequences from this sample encode an identical CDR3 as well. The chain couples TRBV29-1 to TRBJ2-3; 8 bases align to TRBD2. Germline trimming cut 3 bases from V and 0 bases from J; bases unmatched to any gene: 5. The CDR3 is made up of 15 amino acids. Germline assignment: CDR1 SQVTM and CDR2 ANQGSEA. CDR3 residues: CSVELAGLSTDTQYF. In nucleotides, the CDR3 is TGCAGCGTTGAGTTAGCGGGGCTTAGCACAGATACGCAGTATTTT.

This chain joins TRBV10-3 and TRBJ2-1, with TRBD2 as a possible D gene (6 bases). Per the germline V gene, CDR1 is ENHRY and CDR2 is SYGVKD. The CDR3 is 16 amino acids. Trimming removed 4 bases at V and 8 bases at J, with 21 bases between. CDR3 nucleotides: TGTGCCATCAGTGCCGTCGGGACCCCCCGGGAGCATGAGCAGTTCTTC. Protein product: CAISAVGTPREHEQFF.

V gene TRBV19 combines with J gene TRBJ1-4, with 10 bases that match TRBD1. Germline CDR1 and CDR2: LNHDA and SQIVND (reference sequence). V shed 7 bases and J 7 bases; nucleotides not matched to a gene: 3. This CDR3 spans 13 amino acids. The CDR3: CASMDRGSEKLFF. The CDR3 coding sequence is TGTGCCAGTATGGACAGGGGGAGTGAAAAACTGTTTTTT. The variable domain in full, completed from reference TRBV19 and TRBJ1-4, reads DGGITQSPKYLFRKEGQNVTLSCEQNLNHDAMYWYRQDPGQGLRLIYYSQIVNDFQKGDIAEGYSVSREKKESFPLTVTSAQKNPTAFYLCASMDRGSEKLFFGSGTQLSVL.

This chain uses TRBV14 with TRBJ1-1, with a tentative D call TRBD1 (6 bases). The CDR3 covers 14 residues. CDR1 is SGHDN, CDR2 FVKESK, per germline. Trimming removed 0 bases at V and 4 bases at J, with 9 bases between. Here the CDR3 DNA reads TGTGCCAGCAGCCAAGATCTGACAGGCACTGAAGCTTTCTTT. Residues: CASSQDLTGTEAFF.

V usage is TRBV7-6 and J usage is TRBJ1-6; TRBD1 might be the D (6 bases). Trimming removed 1 base at V and 7 bases at J, with 17 bases between. CDR3 size: 17 residues. The germline CDR1 and CDR2 sequences are SGHVS and FNYEAQ. CDR3 loop: CASSLGPGRGNNSPLHF. DNA of the CDR3: TGTGCCAGCAGCTTAGGTCCAGGCAGGGGCAACAATTCACCCCTCCACTTT.

This sequence joins TRBV6-6 and TRBJ2-1; a weak D match, TRBD2 (6 bases). V lost 5 bases and J lost 0, with 26 bases in between. CDR1 and CDR2 (germline): MNHNY, SVGAGI (reference sequence). The CDR3 has 20 amino acids. CDR3 residues: CASSPWVADDQRLSYNEQFF. For the CDR3, the DNA is TGTGCCAGCAGTCCCTGGGTAGCGGATGACCAGAGACTCTCCTACAATGAGCAGTTCTTC.

The V and J genes are TRBV9 and TRBJ2-2; D is unresolved. Per germline, CDR1 SGDLS and CDR2 YYNGEE. This CDR3 has 14 residues. Trimming shortened V by 4 bases and J by 3 bases, and 10 bases separated the two germline ends. CDR3 DNA: TGTGCCAGCAGCTTCCACAGAGACACCGGGGAGCTGTTTTTT. This encodes CASSFHRDTGELFF. The full variable domain, completed using reference TRBV9 and TRBJ2-2, is DSGVTQTPKHLITATGQRVTLRCSPRSGDLSVYWYQQSLDQGLQFLIQYYNGEERAKGNILERFSAQQFPDLHSELNLSSLELGDSALYFCASSFHRDTGELFFGEGSRLTVL.

This chain joins TRBV11-2 and TRBJ2-7; 9 nucleotides line up with TRBD2. The CDR3 has 16 amino acids. The germline V gene encodes CDR1 SGHAT and CDR2 FQNNGV. Trimming at V came to 0 bases and at J to 7 bases, leaving 10 bases not matched to a gene. The CDR3 region is CASSLDRSGGSGEQYF. In nucleotides, the CDR3 is TGTGCCAGCAGCTTAGATCGGAGCGGGGGGTCTGGGGAGCAGTACTTC.

This chain links TRBV19 with TRBJ1-5; D may be TRBD1 (6 bases). This CDR3 spans 14 amino acids. With 4 bases removed from V and 3 bases from J, the gap between germline ends came to 10 bases. Germline CDR1 and CDR2: LNHDA and SQIVND (reference sequence). CDR3 sequence reads: CASSNRQVNQPQHF. The CDR3, as DNA: TGTGCCAGTAGTAACCGACAGGTCAATCAGCCCCAGCATTTT.

The rearrangement uses TRBV9 and TRBJ2-1, with TRBD1 matching over 7 bases. The CDR3 length is 16 residues. The germline V gene encodes CDR1 SGDLS and CDR2 YYNGEE. The junction had 9 bases not matched to a gene; V was cut back by 3 bases and J by 3 bases. DNA of the CDR3: TGTGCCAGCAGCGCGAGGGGGACAGAATTCTACAATGAGCAGTTCTTC. It encodes CASSARGTEFYNEQFF.

The rearrangement joins TRBV5-8 to TRBJ1-1, with D maybe TRBD1 (6 bases). Trimming shortened V by 2 bases and J by 3 bases, and 17 bases separated the two germline ends. Germline assignment: CDR1 SGHTS and CDR2 YDEGEE. The CDR3 length is 16 residues. The CDR3 sequence is CASSFVGDKLYTEAFF. Here the CDR3 DNA reads TGTGCCAGCAGCTTTGTGGGGGACAAATTGTACACTGAAGCTTTCTTT.

This chain uses TRBV5-8 with TRBJ2-1; possibly TRBD2 for D (6 bases). The CDR3 spans 14 residues. Trimming took off 2 bases at V and 9 bases at J, with 15 bases between the two ends. Germline values: CDR1 SGHTS, CDR2 YDEGEE. Here the CDR3 DNA reads TGTGCCAGCAGCTTACGGGGAGGTGATCTTGAGCAGTTCTTC. It encodes CASSLRGGDLEQFF.

The chain links TRBV30 to TRBJ2-2; D is possibly TRBD1 (7 bases). Between the trimmed V and J ends, which lost 5 bases and 4 bases, there was a span of 11 bases. CDR1 and CDR2 (germline): GTSNPN, SVGIG (reference sequence). The CDR3 runs to 13 residues. In DNA, the CDR3 is TGTGCCTGGTTTCAGGGGGGCACCGGGGAGCTGTTTTTT. It specifies CAWFQGGTGELFF.

V and J are TRBV27 and TRBJ1-1; D unclear. The CDR3 is 12 residues long. Germline V gene lookup returns CDR1 MNHEY and CDR2 SMNVEV (reference sequence). V was shortened by 5 bases and J by 6 bases, with 10 bases between the two germline ends. CDR3 region: CASSANTAEAFF. CDR3 sequence (DNA): TGTGCCAGCAGTGCCAATACGGCTGAAGCTTTCTTT.

This sequence joins TRBV11-2 and TRBJ1-6; D not resolved. V shed 6 bases and J shed 14 bases, with 11 bases lying between them. The CDR3 sequence is 11 residues long. Germline values: CDR1 SGHAT, CDR2 FQNNGV. CDR3 region: CASSSRGTLHF. Here the CDR3 DNA reads TGTGCCAGCAGTTCCCGGGGAACCCTCCACTTT.

This rearrangement joins TRBV10-2 to TRBJ2-2, with 9 bases identical to TRBD1. V gave up 7 bases and J gave up 0 bases; unmatched junction bases: 9. This CDR3 region has 17 residues. CDR1 is WSHSY, CDR2 SAAADI, per germline. The CDR3 region is CASKGRRDRANTGELFF. CDR3 in DNA: TGCGCCAGCAAGGGGAGGAGGGACAGGGCGAACACCGGGGAGCTGTTTTTT.

CDR3 loop: CASSLGSLARGVYNEQFF. The CDR3 nucleotides are TGTGCCAGCAGCTTAGGTTCTCTAGCGCGGGGGGTATACAATGAGCAGTTCTTC. This chain links TRBV13 with TRBJ2-1; 8 nucleotides agree with TRBD2. Germline V gene data show CDR1 as PRHDT and CDR2 as FYEKMQ (reference sequence). The V segment lost 0 bases and the J segment 4 bases; nucleotides outside the gene matches: 11. CDR3 length equals 18 residues.

This chain connects TRBV7-9 to TRBJ2-6, with unresolved D. V was clipped by 5 bases and J by 0 bases, with 14 bases between them. CDR3 size: 17 residues. Germline V lookup: CDR1 SEHNR, CDR2 FQNEAQ (reference sequence). The CDR3 DNA reads as TGTGCCAGCAGCACACCTGGCAGGCACTCTGGGGCCAACGTCCTGACTTTC. Translated, it gives CASSTPGRHSGANVLTF.